Shown below are 12 T cell receptor beta chains from a single sample sequenced in a study of human T cells and chemical hapten exposure. From the RACE reads, TCRdb called clonotypes with MiXCR, one entry per CDR3 protein. The table records some 400,000 distinct CDR3 sequences, 4.5% to 5.5% of them present only once. As to time point: pre-sensitization, week 0. Treatment noted: therapeutic diphenylcyclopropenone sensitization with weekly scalp DPC. The material sequenced was whole blood, taken in connection with sensitization to the hapten diphenylcyclopropenone (DPC). Receptors were obtained from a woman aged 45-65 years with alopecia areata. Some clones in this sample may be carry-over from other donors' samples.

A word on this clonotype: A much bigger clone sits one base away, suggesting this may be a read error. V usage is TRBV4-2 and J usage is TRBJ2-7; D is undetermined. Germline CDR1 LGHNA, CDR2 YNFKEQ. CDR3 length: 14 amino acids. V lost 4 bases and J lost 3, with 13 bases in between. The CDR3: CASSPDTTLYEQYF. DNA of the CDR3: TGTGCCAGCAGCCCAGACACCACCCTCTACGAGCAGTACTTC.

As to this clonotype: A read error may explain this, as a much larger clone is one base away. The chain links TRBV4-1 to TRBJ2-2; 8 bases map to TRBD2. V gave up 4 bases and J gave up 5 bases; unmatched junction bases: 9. This CDR3 comprises 16 residues. Germline V gene lookup returns CDR1 MGHRA and CDR2 YSYEKL. The CDR3 DNA follows: TGCGCCAGCAGCCCGGGACTAGTGGGAGGAACCGGGGAGCTGTTTTTT. Translation: CASSPGLVGGTGELFF.

This chain links TRBV24-1 with TRBJ1-5, with D perhaps matching TRBD1 (5 bases). The CDR3 consists of 15 residues. Germline lookup yields CDR1 KGHDR and CDR2 SFDVKD. V was cut by 7 bases and J by 5 bases, with 17 bases left in between. The CDR3 DNA reads as TGTGCCACCAGCGGTCCTTGCAGGGTGGATCAGCCCCAGCATTTT. This codes for CATSGPCRVDQPQHF.

This clonotype was counted between two and nine times. The chain links TRBV4-1 to TRBJ1-6, with D possibly being TRBD1 (6 bases). The CDR3 spans 14 residues. Germline V gene lookup returns CDR1 MGHRA and CDR2 YSYEKL. V shed 2 bases and J shed 9 bases, with 11 bases lying between them. The CDR3 region is CASSQLVRGSPLHF. In DNA, the CDR3 is TGCGCCAGCAGCCAATTAGTCAGGGGTTCACCCCTCCACTTT.

This clonotype has at least ten counts. The genes are TRBV5-1 and TRBJ2-5; D might be TRBD2 (6 bases). CDR3 length: 12 residues. Germline V gene data show CDR1 as SGHRS and CDR2 as YFSETQ. With 8 bases removed from V and 2 bases from J, the gap between germline ends came to 10 bases. CDR3 amino acids: CASRDLQETQYF. The CDR3 DNA reads as TGCGCCAGTCGGGACTTGCAAGAGACCCAGTACTTC.

This clonotype was counted only a few times. In DNA form, the CDR3 reads TGTGCCAGCAGCCCAAGGGACCGAAGTGGAAAACTGTTTTTT. Translated, it gives CASSPRDRSGKLFF. The genes are TRBV7-8 and TRBJ1-4; maybe TRBD1 (5 bases). Trimming removed 5 bases from V and 10 bases from J, with 17 bases in between. Germline CDR1 and CDR2: SGHVS and FQNEAQ. The CDR3 has 14 residues.

This clonotype was counted between two and nine times. The chain links TRBV25-1 to TRBJ2-3; 10 bases agree with TRBD2. CDR1 and CDR2 (germline): MGHDK, SYGVNS. V trimming: 4 bases; J trimming: 6 bases; junction bases outside the gene matches: 7. The CDR3 covers 15 residues. CDR3 region: CASSAGTSEIDTQYF. The CDR3, as DNA: TGTGCCAGCAGTGCCGGGACTAGCGAAATCGATACGCAGTATTTT.

This clonotype was seen a handful of times. A read error is possible here, since a much larger clone lies one base away. V is TRBV2 and J is TRBJ1-5; unclear D gene. V shed 4 bases and J shed 2 bases, with 6 bases lying between them. Germline CDR1 reads SNHLY; CDR2 reads FYNNEI. CDR3 length equals 13 residues. In DNA form, the CDR3 reads TGTGCCAGCAGTGGGGTGGGCAATCAGCCCCAGCATTTT. Its protein product is CASSGVGNQPQHF.

The rearrangement links TRBV9 to TRBJ2-1; the D gene is possibly TRBD1 (5 bases). V lost 0 bases, J lost 4 bases, and 14 bases lay in between. The CDR3 contains 16 residues. Per germline, CDR1 SGDLS and CDR2 YYNGEE. CDR3 bases: TGTGCCAGCAGCGTAGGGGCAGGGTCAACTTACAATGAGCAGTTCTTC. Amino acids: CASSVGAGSTYNEQFF.

This clonotype was seen ten or more times. The gene calls are TRBV28 and TRBJ1-1, with unresolved D. Trimming removed 3 bases at V and 5 bases at J, with 10 bases between. Per germline, CDR1 MDHEN and CDR2 SYDVKM. This CDR3 contains 13 residues. The CDR3: CASSLSGRTEAFF. In nucleotides, the CDR3 is TGTGCCAGCAGTTTGAGTGGTAGGACTGAAGCTTTCTTT. The variable domain in full, with the rest retrieved from reference TRBV28 and TRBJ1-1, is DVKVTQSSRYLVKRTGEKVFLECVQDMDHENMFWYRQDPGLGLRLIYFSYDVKMKEKGDIPEGYSVSREKKERFSLILESASTNQTSMYLCASSLSGRTEAFFGQGTRLTVV.

The chain employs TRBV12-3 or TRBV12-4 and TRBJ1-1; D is unclear. Trimming removed 3 bases at V and 4 bases at J, with 12 bases between. The CDR3 has 14 residues. Here the CDR3 reads CASSLAVRGTEAFF. The CDR3 DNA sequence: TGTGCCAGCAGTTTGGCAGTTCGGGGCACTGAAGCTTTCTTT.

This clonotype was observed a few times. The gene calls are TRBV12-3 or TRBV12-4 and TRBJ1-2, with 7 bases matching TRBD1. The CDR3 has 14 residues. The trim removed 7 bases at V and 4 bases at J, leaving 9 bases unmatched. DNA for the CDR3: TGTGCCAGCACCTCACAGGGGAGGGCCTATGGCTACACCTTC. It is translated as CASTSQGRAYGYTF.